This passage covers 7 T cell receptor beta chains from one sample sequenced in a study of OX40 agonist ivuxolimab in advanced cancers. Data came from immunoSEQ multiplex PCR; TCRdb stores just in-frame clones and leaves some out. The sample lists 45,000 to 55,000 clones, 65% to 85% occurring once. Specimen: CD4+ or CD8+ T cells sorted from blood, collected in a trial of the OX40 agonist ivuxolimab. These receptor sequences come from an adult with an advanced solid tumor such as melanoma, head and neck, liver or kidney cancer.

CDR3 in DNA: TGTGCCAGCAGCCAAGATCAGAGGCGGGAGTACTACAATGAGCAGTTCTTC. Its translation: CASSQDQRREYYNEQFF. The rearrangement joins TRBV4-2 to TRBJ2-1, with TRBD2 matching 7 bases. The V gene's germline CDR1 is LGHNA and CDR2 YNFKEQ. This CDR3 has 17 residues. The J segment lost 3 bases and the V segment lost 0 bases, leaving 8 bases of the junction unmatched.

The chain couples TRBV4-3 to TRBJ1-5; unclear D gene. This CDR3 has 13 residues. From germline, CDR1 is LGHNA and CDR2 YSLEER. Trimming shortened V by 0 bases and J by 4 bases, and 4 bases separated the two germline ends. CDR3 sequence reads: CASSQERNQPQHF. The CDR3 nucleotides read TGCGCCAGCAGCCAAGAACGGAATCAGCCCCAGCATTTT.

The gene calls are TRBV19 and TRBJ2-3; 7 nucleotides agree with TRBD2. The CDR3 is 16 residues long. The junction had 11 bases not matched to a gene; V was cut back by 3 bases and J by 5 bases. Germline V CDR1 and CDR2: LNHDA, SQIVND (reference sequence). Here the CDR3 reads CASSIPAGAAGDTQYF. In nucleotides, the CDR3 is TGTGCCAGTAGTATCCCGGCGGGAGCCGCCGGAGATACGCAGTATTTT.

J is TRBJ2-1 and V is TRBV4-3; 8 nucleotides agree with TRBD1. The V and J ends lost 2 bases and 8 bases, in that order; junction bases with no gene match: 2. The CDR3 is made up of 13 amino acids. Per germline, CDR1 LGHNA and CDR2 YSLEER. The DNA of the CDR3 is TGCGCCAGCAGCCAAACGACAGGGGATGAGCAGTTCTTC. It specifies CASSQTTGDEQFF.

The CDR3 DNA is TGCGCCAGCAGCTTAGGACAGGGGGCATCAACTAATGAAAAACTGTTTTTT. This sequence encodes CASSLGQGASTNEKLFF. V usage is TRBV5-1 and J usage is TRBJ1-4; TRBD1 agrees at 11 bases. This CDR3 has 17 residues. In germline, CDR1 is SGHRS, CDR2 YFSETQ. V was pared by 2 bases and J by 0 bases, with 3 bases of the junction left unmatched.

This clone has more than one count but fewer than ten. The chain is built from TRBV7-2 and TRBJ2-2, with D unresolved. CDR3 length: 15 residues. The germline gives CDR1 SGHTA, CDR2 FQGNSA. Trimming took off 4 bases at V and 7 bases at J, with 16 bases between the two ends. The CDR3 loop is CASSSQGPESGELFF. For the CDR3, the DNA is TGTGCCAGCAGCTCCCAAGGCCCCGAGAGCGGGGAGCTGTTTTTT. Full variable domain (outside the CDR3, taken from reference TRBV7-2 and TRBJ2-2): GAGVSQSPSNKVTEKGKDVELRCDPISGHTALYWYRQSLGQGLEFLIYFQGNSAPDKSGLPSDRFSAERTGGSVSTLTIQRTQQEDSAVYLCASSSQGPESGELFFGEGSRLTVL.

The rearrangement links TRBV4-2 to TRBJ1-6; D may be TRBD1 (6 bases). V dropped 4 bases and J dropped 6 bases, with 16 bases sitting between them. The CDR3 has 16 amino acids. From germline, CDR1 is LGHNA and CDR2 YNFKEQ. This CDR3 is CASSLAGRTVNSPLHF. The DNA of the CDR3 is TGTGCCAGCAGCCTCGCCGGGAGGACAGTTAATTCACCCCTCCACTTT.